This entry features one T cell receptor beta chain sequence. Per the germline V gene, CDR1 is KGHSH and CDR2 is LQKENI. V gave up 3 bases and J gave up 0 bases, with 12 bases separating them. The CDR3 loop spans 16 amino acids. The data were taken from a study of cytomegalovirus exposure and HLA in healthy donors. Across the whole study: There were approximately 400 genotyped donors. Of these, about 86% fell in the genetic ancestry cluster associated with self-reported Caucasian donors.

The study ran its PCR with 60 Vbeta and 13 Jbeta primers. Sequencing was performed with immunoSEQ multiplex PCR; in TCRdb, only in-frame clones are kept and a portion is missing. This table holds approximately 100,000 clones, 50% to 70% found once. Specimen: PBMCs. The TCR sequence derives from a young man in good health and CMV-seropositive. The gene calls are TRBV18 and TRBJ1-5; D is unresolved. The CDR3 region is CASSPNAHYSNQPQHF. CDR3 bases: TGTGCCAGCTCACCGAACGCACATTATAGCAATCAGCCCCAGCATTTT.